The 26 T cell receptor beta chains below were found in one sample sequenced in a study of shared clonotypes between healthy human individuals. Naive CD8 cells comprised CD45RO-negative, CCR7-positively selected cells, excluding terminally differentiated effector memory CD45RA+ cells. Libraries were prepared by immunoSEQ multiplex PCR; TCRdb keeps only in-frame clonotypes and omits some of them. Here the sample spans a few hundred thousand clones, less than 97% being singletons. The sequencing sample was made of naive CD8+ T cells sorted from blood. These receptors all stem from a woman aged 25 to 39 in good health.

The chain is built from TRBV28 and TRBJ1-5; maybe TRBD1 (6 bases). The ends were cut back, 5 bases at V and 1 base at J, with 12 bases in the middle. The germline V gene has CDR1 MDHEN and CDR2 SYDVKM. The CDR3 contains 15 residues. For the CDR3, the DNA is TGTGCCAGCAGTACCCAGGGGCGAAGCAATCAGCCCCAGCATTTT. As protein: CASSTQGRSNQPQHF.

The V call is TRBV7-9, the J call TRBJ1-3; 7 bases fit TRBD1. This CDR3 spans 16 amino acids. Germline V gene data show CDR1 as SEHNR and CDR2 as FQNEAQ (reference sequence). The V segment lost 8 bases and the J segment 0 bases; nucleotides outside the gene matches: 10. The CDR3 spells CASLGATGSSGNTIYF. The CDR3 bases are TGTGCCAGCTTGGGGGCGACAGGGTCCTCTGGAAACACCATATATTTT. Drawing the rest from reference TRBV7-9 and TRBJ1-3, the complete variable domain is DTGVSQNPRHKITKRGQNVTFRCDPISEHNRLYWYRQTLGQGPEFLTYFQNEAQLEKSRLLSDRFSAERPKGSFSTLEIQRTEQGDSAMYLCASLGATGSSGNTIYFGEGSWLTVV.

To note about this clone: Different DNA sequences within this sample yield the same CDR3. The J gene is TRBJ2-3, the V gene TRBV7-6, with 7 bases aligning to TRBD2. CDR3 size: 14 residues. The ends lost 0 bases at V and 5 bases at J; junction bases unmatched: 2. Germline V gene sequence: CDR1 SGHVS, CDR2 FNYEAQ. CDR3 loop: CASSLAGGGDTQYF. DNA of the CDR3: TGTGCCAGCAGCTTAGCGGGGGGGGGAGATACGCAGTATTTT. Full variable domain (remainder filled in from reference TRBV7-6 and TRBJ2-3): GAGVSQSPRYKVTKRGQDVALRCDPISGHVSLYWYRQALGQGPEFLTYFNYEAQQDKSGLPNDRFSAERPEGSISTLTIQRTEQRDSAMYRCASSLAGGGDTQYFGPGTRLTVL.

This sequence joins TRBV4-1 and TRBJ1-5; D not certain. V lost 0 bases to trimming and J lost 1 base, with 7 bases between them. Germline CDR1 MGHRA, CDR2 YSYEKL. The CDR3 spans 15 residues. DNA for the CDR3: TGCGCCAGCAGCCAAGAACACCTAAGCAATCAGCCCCAGCATTTT. As protein: CASSQEHLSNQPQHF.

The chain recombines TRBV13 with TRBJ2-1; possibly TRBD2 for D (6 bases). CDR1 is PRHDT and CDR2 is FYEKMQ in the germline V gene (reference sequence). V was cut by 2 bases and J by 5 bases, with 7 bases left in between. The length of the CDR3 is 13 residues. The CDR3 bases are TGTGCCAGCAGCTTACGGGGGAACAATGAGCAGTTCTTC. Its protein product is CASSLRGNNEQFF. Variable domain in full (rest from reference TRBV13 and TRBJ2-1): AAGVIQSPRHLIKEKRETATLKCYPIPRHDTVYWYQQGPGQDPQFLISFYEKMQSDKGSIPDRFSAQQFSDYHSELNMSSLELGDSALYFCASSLRGNNEQFFGPGTRLTVL.

The rearrangement links TRBV2 to TRBJ2-3, with 14 nucleotides matching TRBD2. V trimming: 7 bases; J trimming: 5 bases; junction bases outside the gene matches: 23. The germline gives CDR1 SNHLY, CDR2 FYNNEI. The CDR3 consists of 21 residues. The CDR3 loop reads CASNGTRGTSGRLILGDTQYF. As DNA, the CDR3 is TGTGCCAGCAATGGTACTCGTGGGACTAGCGGGAGACTCATCCTGGGAGATACGCAGTATTTT.

The rearrangement joins TRBV2 to TRBJ2-2, with 11 bases aligning to TRBD1. From germline, CDR1 is SNHLY and CDR2 FYNNEI. V shed 8 bases, J shed 6 bases, and the junction held 5 bases outside the gene matches. The CDR3 is 14 residues long. The DNA of the CDR3 is TGTGCCAGCTCAACGGGACAGGGGGCCGGGGAGCTGTTTTTT. Residues: CASSTGQGAGELFF. Supplemented by reference TRBV2 and TRBJ2-2, the full variable domain reads EPEVTQTPSHQVTQMGQEVILRCVPISNHLYFYWYRQILGQKVEFLVSFYNNEISEKSEIFDDQFSVERPDGSNFTLKIRSTKLEDSAMYFCASSTGQGAGELFFGEGSRLTVL.

This chain links TRBV7-9 with TRBJ2-3; D is perhaps TRBD1 (5 bases). Trimming left V 5 bases short and J 0 bases short, with 21 bases between. The V gene's germline CDR1 is SEHNR and CDR2 FQNEAQ (reference sequence). There are 18 residues in the CDR3. The CDR3 DNA reads TGTGCCAGCAGCAACGCTTCCTTTGGGGCACCAAGCACAGATACGCAGTATTTT. Amino acids: CASSNASFGAPSTDTQYF.

The CDR3 loop reads CASARPPTYEQYF. In nucleotides, the CDR3 is TGTGCCAGCGCCAGGCCGCCGACCTACGAGCAGTACTTC. The chain employs TRBV2 and TRBJ2-7; D call uncertain. Per the germline V gene, CDR1 is SNHLY and CDR2 is FYNNEI. This CDR3 is 13 amino acids long. V was pared by 8 bases and J by 2 bases, with 13 bases between.

This sequence joins TRBV15 and TRBJ2-5; 9 bases are shared with TRBD1. This CDR3 has 14 residues. V lost 4 bases, J lost 2 bases, and 2 bases stayed unmatched. Germline V gives CDR1 LNHNV, CDR2 YYDKDF (reference sequence). This CDR3 is CATSIGQGQETQYF. The CDR3 DNA is TGTGCCACCAGCATAGGACAGGGGCAAGAGACCCAGTACTTC.

The chain carries TRBV5-6 and TRBJ2-1, with D unclear. CDR1 is SGHDT, CDR2 YYEEEE, per germline. V was cut by 3 bases and J by 8 bases, with 9 bases left in between. The CDR3 runs to 12 residues. CDR3 region: CASSYAGHEQFF. CDR3 nucleotides: TGTGCCAGCAGCTATGCTGGCCATGAGCAGTTCTTC.

In the case of this clone: This same CDR3 is encoded by further DNA sequences in the sample. The chain carries TRBV27 and TRBJ2-7, with unresolved D. V was trimmed by 4 bases and J by 6 bases, leaving 13 bases between them. This CDR3 comprises 13 residues. From germline, CDR1 is MNHEY and CDR2 SMNVEV (reference sequence). The CDR3 DNA reads as TGTGCCAGCAGTTGGACGCAGAGAAGCGAGCAGTACTTC. This codes for CASSWTQRSEQYF.

This clone was detected once. The chain joins TRBV11-2 to TRBJ2-1; D gene uncertain. Germline CDR1 is SGHAT and CDR2 is FQNNGV. The CDR3 has 10 amino acids. V was clipped by 2 bases and J by 9 bases, with 2 bases between them. The CDR3 here is CASSLLEQFF. In DNA, the CDR3 is TGTGCCAGCAGCTTACTTGAGCAGTTCTTC.

This chain uses TRBV19 with TRBJ1-5, with D unresolved. Trimming stripped 3 bases from V and 4 bases from J, with 13 bases between. The CDR3 has 15 residues. Per germline, CDR1 LNHDA and CDR2 SQIVND (reference sequence). DNA of the CDR3: TGTGCCAGTAGTATCGGCGGGGTGTGGAATCAGCCCCAGCATTTT. Protein product: CASSIGGVWNQPQHF.

The chain recombines TRBV4-1 with TRBJ2-3; D is unclear. In germline, CDR1 is MGHRA, CDR2 YSYEKL. The V and J ends lost 5 bases and 5 bases respectively, with 14 bases between them. This CDR3 contains 14 residues. CDR3 amino acids: CASSGRAVGDTQYF. As DNA, the CDR3 is TGCGCCAGCAGCGGCCGGGCAGTGGGAGATACGCAGTATTTT.

The chain recombines TRBV28 with TRBJ2-2; 8 positions match TRBD1. In germline, CDR1 is MDHEN, CDR2 SYDVKM. Unmatched junction bases numbered 11, after V lost 10 bases and J lost 7 bases. This CDR3 is 14 amino acids long. CDR3 sequence: CATWETGDHGELFF. The DNA for the CDR3 is TGTGCCACATGGGAGACAGGGGATCACGGGGAGCTGTTTTTT.

The rearrangement links TRBV5-8 to TRBJ2-7, with 7 bases aligning to TRBD2. The CDR3 runs to 17 residues. Losses at the gene ends were 1 base for V and 5 bases for J; bases not matched to a gene: 15. The V gene's germline CDR1 is SGHTS and CDR2 YDEGEE. The CDR3 region has the DNA TGTGCCAGCAGCTTGCTTACCGGACTAGGGGCGGCCAACGAGCAGTACTTC. This gives the protein CASSLLTGLGAANEQYF. The variable domain in full, completed from reference TRBV5-8 and TRBJ2-7, reads EAGVTQSPTHLIKTRGQQATLRCSPISGHTSVYWYQQALGLGLQFLLWYDEGEERNRGNFPPRFSGRQFPNYSSELNVNALELEDSALYLCASSLLTGLGAANEQYFGPGTRLTVT.

The rearrangement links TRBV19 to TRBJ1-2; no clear D. Germline V gene lookup returns CDR1 LNHDA and CDR2 SQIVND (reference sequence). V gave up 5 bases and J gave up 4 bases, with 14 bases separating them. The CDR3 is 14 residues long. Written as DNA, the CDR3 is TGTGCCAGTAGTCCCTCGCTGGGGAGCTATGGCTACACCTTC. This encodes CASSPSLGSYGYTF.

The chain joins TRBV18 to TRBJ2-7, with D possibly TRBD1 on 6 matching bases. The CDR3 has 14 amino acids. Germline-derived CDR1 and CDR2 are KGHSH and LQKENI. The V and J ends lost 6 bases and 0 bases respectively, with 12 bases between them. The CDR3 here is CASSHGQISYEQYF. CDR3 coding DNA: TGTGCCAGCTCGCACGGACAGATCTCCTACGAGCAGTACTTC.

This clone was detected only a few times. The chain links TRBV9 to TRBJ1-1; 9 nucleotides agree with TRBD1. V was pared by 0 bases and J by 2 bases, with 2 bases of the junction left unmatched. This CDR3 region has 15 residues. CDR1 is SGDLS, CDR2 YYNGEE, per germline. Here the CDR3 reads CASSVVTGGNTEAFF. CDR3 DNA sequence: TGTGCCAGCAGCGTAGTGACAGGGGGAAACACTGAAGCTTTCTTT. The variable domain in full, with the rest retrieved from reference TRBV9 and TRBJ1-1, is DSGVTQTPKHLITATGQRVTLRCSPRSGDLSVYWYQQSLDQGLQFLIQYYNGEERAKGNILERFSAQQFPDLHSELNLSSLELGDSALYFCASSVVTGGNTEAFFGQGTRLTVV.

The J gene is TRBJ1-1, the V gene TRBV27; unclear D gene. This CDR3 region has 12 residues. Germline CDR1 and CDR2: MNHEY and SMNVEV (reference sequence). Trimming cost V 4 bases and J 6 bases, with 9 bases left between them. This chain's CDR3 is CASSSTKSEAFF. The CDR3 DNA sequence: TGTGCCAGCAGTTCCACTAAATCTGAAGCTTTCTTT.

The V gene is TRBV5-4, the J gene TRBJ1-4; 10 nucleotides agree with TRBD1. CDR1 and CDR2 from the germline V gene are SGHNT and YYREEE (reference sequence). V lost 3 bases, J lost 12 bases, and 8 bases stayed unmatched. This CDR3 is built from 14 residues. Here the CDR3 DNA reads TGTGCCAGCAGCTGGGGGACAGGGGAAGGAGAACTGTTTTTT. This codes for CASSWGTGEGELFF.

CDR3 sequence: CASSRPGDQYNEQFF. Written as DNA, the CDR3 is TGTGCCAGCTCGCGGCCGGGAGATCAGTACAATGAGCAGTTCTTC. The chain combines TRBV6-5 with TRBJ2-1; TRBD2 is a possible D gene (6 bases). The germline V and J ends were trimmed by 8 bases and 4 bases, with 18 bases remaining between them. Germline loops: CDR1 MNHEY, CDR2 SVGAGI. This CDR3 is built from 15 residues.

V and J are TRBV4-2 and TRBJ2-3; 14 nucleotides align to TRBD2. The V and J ends lost 4 bases and 0 bases, in that order; junction bases with no gene match: 6. Germline-derived CDR1 and CDR2 are LGHNA and YNFKEQ. This CDR3 has 18 amino acids. CDR3 nucleotides: TGTGCCAGCAGCCCACCGGGACTAGCGGGAGCCAGCACAGATACGCAGTATTTT. This codes for CASSPPGLAGASTDTQYF.

V gene TRBV5-1 combines with J gene TRBJ2-7; 7 nucleotides align to TRBD1. Germline CDR1 is SGHRS and CDR2 is YFSETQ. This CDR3 is built from 12 residues. V trimming: 4 bases; J trimming: 3 bases; junction bases outside the gene matches: 1. DNA for the CDR3: TGCGCCAGCAGCGCAGGGGGCTACGAGCAGTACTTC. Translated: CASSAGGYEQYF.

The chain has TRBV14 and TRBJ2-3; 7 bases map to TRBD2. The CDR3 is 17 residues long. The ends lost 3 bases at V and 1 base at J; junction bases unmatched: 10. CDR1 and CDR2 from the germline V gene are SGHDN and FVKESK. CDR3 sequence: CASSHGKSGKGTDTQYF. DNA for the CDR3: TGTGCCAGCAGCCACGGGAAAAGCGGGAAGGGCACAGATACGCAGTATTTT. Full variable domain (missing parts from reference TRBV14 and TRBJ2-3): EAGVTQFPSHSVIEKGQTVTLRCDPISGHDNLYWYRRVMGKEIKFLLHFVKESKQDESGMPNNRFLAERTGGTYSTLKVQPAELEDSGVYFCASSHGKSGKGTDTQYFGPGTRLTVL.